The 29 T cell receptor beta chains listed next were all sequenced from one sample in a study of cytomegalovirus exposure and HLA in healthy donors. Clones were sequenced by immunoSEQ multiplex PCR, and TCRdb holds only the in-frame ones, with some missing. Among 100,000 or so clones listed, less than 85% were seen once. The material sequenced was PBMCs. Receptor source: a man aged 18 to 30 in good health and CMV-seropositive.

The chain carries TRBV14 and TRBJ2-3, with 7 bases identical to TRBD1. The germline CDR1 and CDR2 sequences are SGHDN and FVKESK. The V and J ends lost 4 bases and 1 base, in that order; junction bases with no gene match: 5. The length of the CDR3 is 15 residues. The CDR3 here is CASSPRTGGTDTQYF. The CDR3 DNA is TGTGCCAGCAGCCCTCGGACAGGAGGCACAGATACGCAGTATTTT.

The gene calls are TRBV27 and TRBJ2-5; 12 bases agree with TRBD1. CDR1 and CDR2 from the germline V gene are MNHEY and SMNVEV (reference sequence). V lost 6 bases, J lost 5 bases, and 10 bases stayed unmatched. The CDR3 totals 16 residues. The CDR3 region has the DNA TGTGCCAGCAGGGGGGTGGGGACAGGGGGCGCGGAGACCCAGTACTTC. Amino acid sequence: CASRGVGTGGAETQYF.

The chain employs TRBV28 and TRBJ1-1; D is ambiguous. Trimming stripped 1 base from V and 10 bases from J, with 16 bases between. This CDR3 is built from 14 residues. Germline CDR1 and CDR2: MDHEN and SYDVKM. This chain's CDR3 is CASSLSAPEEGAFF. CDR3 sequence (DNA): TGTGCCAGCAGTTTATCCGCTCCAGAGGAAGGAGCTTTCTTT.

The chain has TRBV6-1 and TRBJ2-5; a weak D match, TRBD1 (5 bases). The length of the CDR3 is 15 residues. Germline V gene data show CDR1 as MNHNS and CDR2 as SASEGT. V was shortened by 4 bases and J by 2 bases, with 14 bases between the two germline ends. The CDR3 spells CASSAWRTIQETQYF. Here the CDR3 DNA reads TGTGCCAGCAGTGCGTGGCGGACAATTCAAGAGACCCAGTACTTC.

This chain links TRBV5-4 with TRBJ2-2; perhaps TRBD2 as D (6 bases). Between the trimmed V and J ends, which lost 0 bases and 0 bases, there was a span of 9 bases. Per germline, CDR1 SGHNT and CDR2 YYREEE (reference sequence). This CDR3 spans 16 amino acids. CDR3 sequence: CASSLVPGANTGELFF. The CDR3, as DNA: TGTGCCAGCAGCTTGGTTCCGGGGGCGAACACCGGGGAGCTGTTTTTT.

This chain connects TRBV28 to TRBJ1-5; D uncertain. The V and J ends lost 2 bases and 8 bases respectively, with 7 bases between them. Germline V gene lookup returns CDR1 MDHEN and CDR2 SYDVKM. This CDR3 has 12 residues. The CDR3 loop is CASSLISEPQHF. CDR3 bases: TGTGCCAGCAGTTTAATCTCGGAGCCCCAGCATTTT.

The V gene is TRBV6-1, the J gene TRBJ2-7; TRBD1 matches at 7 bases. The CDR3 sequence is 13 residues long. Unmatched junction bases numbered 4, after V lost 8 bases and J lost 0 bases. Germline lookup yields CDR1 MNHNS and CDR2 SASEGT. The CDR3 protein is CASAGTDSYEQYV. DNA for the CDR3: TGTGCCAGCGCTGGGACAGACTCCTACGAGCAGTACGTC.

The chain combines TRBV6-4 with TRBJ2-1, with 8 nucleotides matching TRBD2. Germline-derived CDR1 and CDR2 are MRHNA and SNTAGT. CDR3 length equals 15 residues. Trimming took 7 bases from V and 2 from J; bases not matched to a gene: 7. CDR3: CASKSSGQPYNEQFF. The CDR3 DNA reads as TGTGCCAGCAAGTCTAGCGGGCAGCCCTACAATGAGCAGTTCTTC.

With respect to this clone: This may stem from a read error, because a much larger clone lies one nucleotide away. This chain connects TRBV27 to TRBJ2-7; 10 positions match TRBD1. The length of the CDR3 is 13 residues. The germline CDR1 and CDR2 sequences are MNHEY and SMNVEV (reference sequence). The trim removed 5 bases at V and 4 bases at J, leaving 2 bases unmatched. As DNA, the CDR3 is TGTGCCAGCAGTATGGGACAGGGGTACGAGCAGTACTTC. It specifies CASSMGQGYEQYF.

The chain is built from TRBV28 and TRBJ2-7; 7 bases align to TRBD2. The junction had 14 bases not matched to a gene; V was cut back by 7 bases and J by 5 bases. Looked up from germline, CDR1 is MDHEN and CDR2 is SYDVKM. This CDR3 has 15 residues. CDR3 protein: CASNPGAGEIDEQYV. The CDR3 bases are TGTGCCAGCAACCCTGGGGCGGGAGAAATAGACGAGCAGTACGTC.

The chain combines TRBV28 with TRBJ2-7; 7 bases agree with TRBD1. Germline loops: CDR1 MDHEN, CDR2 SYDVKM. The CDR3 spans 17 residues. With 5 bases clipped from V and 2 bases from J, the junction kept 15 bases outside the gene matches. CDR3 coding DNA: TGTGCCAGCAGTCCCCCCCCGCGACAGGGACCGGCCTACGAGCAGTACTTC. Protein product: CASSPPPRQGPAYEQYF.

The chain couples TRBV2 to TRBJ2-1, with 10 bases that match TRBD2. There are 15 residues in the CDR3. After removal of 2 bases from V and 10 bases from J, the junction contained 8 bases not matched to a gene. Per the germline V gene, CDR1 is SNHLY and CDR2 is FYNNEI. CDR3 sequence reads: CASSEQRGGSREQFF. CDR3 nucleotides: TGTGCCAGCAGTGAACAGCGGGGGGGGTCTCGGGAGCAGTTCTTC.

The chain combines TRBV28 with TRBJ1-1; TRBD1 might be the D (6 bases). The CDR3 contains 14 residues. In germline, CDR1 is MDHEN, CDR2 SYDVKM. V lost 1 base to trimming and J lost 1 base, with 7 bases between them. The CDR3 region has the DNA TGTGCCAGCAGTTTATCACAGGGGAACACTGAAGCTTTCTTT. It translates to CASSLSQGNTEAFF.

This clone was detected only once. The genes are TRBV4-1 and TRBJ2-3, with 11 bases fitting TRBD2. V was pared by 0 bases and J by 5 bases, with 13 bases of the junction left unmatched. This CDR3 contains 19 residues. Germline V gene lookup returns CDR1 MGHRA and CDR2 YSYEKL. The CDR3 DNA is TGCGCCAGCAGCCAAGAAACTAGCGGGAGAGGGTGGAAAAGAGATACGCAGTATTTT. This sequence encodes CASSQETSGRGWKRDTQYF.

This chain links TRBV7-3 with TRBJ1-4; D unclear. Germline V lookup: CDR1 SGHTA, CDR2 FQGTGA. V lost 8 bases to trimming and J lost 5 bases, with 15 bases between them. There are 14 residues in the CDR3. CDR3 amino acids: CASRRRPMNEKLFF. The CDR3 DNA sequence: TGTGCCAGCCGCCGGCGGCCGATGAATGAAAAACTGTTTTTT.

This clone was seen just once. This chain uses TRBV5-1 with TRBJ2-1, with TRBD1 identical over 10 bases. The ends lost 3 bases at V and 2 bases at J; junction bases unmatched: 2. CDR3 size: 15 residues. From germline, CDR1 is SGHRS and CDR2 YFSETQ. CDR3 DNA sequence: TGCGCCAGCAGCTGGACAGGGGGGGCCTACAATGAGCAGTTCTTC. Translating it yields CASSWTGGAYNEQFF.

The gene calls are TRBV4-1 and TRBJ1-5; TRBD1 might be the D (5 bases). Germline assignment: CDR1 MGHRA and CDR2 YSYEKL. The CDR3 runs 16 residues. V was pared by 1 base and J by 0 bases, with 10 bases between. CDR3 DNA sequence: TGCGCCAGCAGCCAAGCGAACAGGAATAGCAATCAGCCCCAGCATTTT. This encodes CASSQANRNSNQPQHF.

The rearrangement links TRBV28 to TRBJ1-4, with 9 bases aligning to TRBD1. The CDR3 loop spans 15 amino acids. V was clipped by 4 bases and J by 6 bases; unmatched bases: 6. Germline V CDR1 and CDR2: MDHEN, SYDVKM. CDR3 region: CASSSQGAGDEKLFF. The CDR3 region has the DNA TGTGCCAGCAGTTCACAGGGGGCCGGGGATGAAAAACTGTTTTTT.

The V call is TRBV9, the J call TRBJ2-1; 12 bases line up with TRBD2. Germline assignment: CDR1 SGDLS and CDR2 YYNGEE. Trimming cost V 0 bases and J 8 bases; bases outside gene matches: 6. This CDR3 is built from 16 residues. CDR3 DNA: TGTGCCAGCAGCGTAGTCGGACTAGCGGGAATGGATGAGCAGTTCTTC. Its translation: CASSVVGLAGMDEQFF.

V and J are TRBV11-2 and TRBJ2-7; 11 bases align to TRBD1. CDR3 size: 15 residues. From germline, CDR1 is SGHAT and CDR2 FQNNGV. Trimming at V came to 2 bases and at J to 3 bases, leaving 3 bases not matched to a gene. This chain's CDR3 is CASSLRDRGFYEQYF. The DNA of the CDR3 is TGTGCCAGCAGCTTACGGGACAGGGGGTTCTACGAGCAGTACTTC.

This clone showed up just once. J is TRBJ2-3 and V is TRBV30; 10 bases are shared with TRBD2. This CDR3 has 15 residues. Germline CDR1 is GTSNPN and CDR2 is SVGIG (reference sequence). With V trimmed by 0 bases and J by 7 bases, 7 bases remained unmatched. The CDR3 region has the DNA TGTGCCTGGAGTGTCGGACTAGCGGCGCTAAATACGCAGTATTTT. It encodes CAWSVGLAALNTQYF. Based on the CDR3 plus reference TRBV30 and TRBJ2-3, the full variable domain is SQTIHQWPATLVQPVGSPLSLECTVEGTSNPNLYWYRQAAGRGLQLLFYSVGIGQISSEVPQNLSASRPQDRQFILSSKKLLLSDSGFYLCAWSVGLAALNTQYFGPGTRLTVL.

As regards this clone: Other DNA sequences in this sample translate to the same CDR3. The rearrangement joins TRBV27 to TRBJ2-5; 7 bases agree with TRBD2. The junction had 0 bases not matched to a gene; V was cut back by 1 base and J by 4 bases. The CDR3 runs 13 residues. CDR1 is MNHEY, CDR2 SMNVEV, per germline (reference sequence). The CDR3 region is CASSLWGGETQYF. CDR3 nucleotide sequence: TGTGCCAGCAGTTTATGGGGGGGAGAGACCCAGTACTTC.

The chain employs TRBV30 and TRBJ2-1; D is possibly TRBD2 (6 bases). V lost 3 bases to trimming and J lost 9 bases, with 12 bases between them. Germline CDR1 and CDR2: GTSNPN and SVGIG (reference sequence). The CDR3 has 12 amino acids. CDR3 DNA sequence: TGTGCCTGGAGCCAGGGACTTAGTGAGCAGTTCTTC. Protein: CAWSQGLSEQFF.

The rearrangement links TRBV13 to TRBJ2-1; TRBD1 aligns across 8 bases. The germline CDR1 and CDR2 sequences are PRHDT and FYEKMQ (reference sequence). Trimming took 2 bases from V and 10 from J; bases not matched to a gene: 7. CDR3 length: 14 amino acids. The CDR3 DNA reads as TGTGCCAGCAGCTTACTCCAGGGGGCTTACGAGCAGTTCTTC. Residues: CASSLLQGAYEQFF.

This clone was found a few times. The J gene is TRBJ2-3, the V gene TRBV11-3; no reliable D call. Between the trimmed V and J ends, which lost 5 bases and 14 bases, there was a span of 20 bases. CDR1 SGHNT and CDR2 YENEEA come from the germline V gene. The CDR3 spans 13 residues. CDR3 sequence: CASSPASLVGGYF. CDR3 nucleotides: TGTGCCAGCAGCCCAGCGTCTCTTGTGGGTGGGTATTTT.

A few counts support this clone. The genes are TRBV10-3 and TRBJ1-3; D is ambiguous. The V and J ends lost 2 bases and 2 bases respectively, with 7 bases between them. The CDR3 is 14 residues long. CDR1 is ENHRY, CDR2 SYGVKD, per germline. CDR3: CAISEPRTGNTIYF. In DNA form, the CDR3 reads TGTGCCATCAGTGAGCCGAGAACTGGAAACACCATATATTTT.

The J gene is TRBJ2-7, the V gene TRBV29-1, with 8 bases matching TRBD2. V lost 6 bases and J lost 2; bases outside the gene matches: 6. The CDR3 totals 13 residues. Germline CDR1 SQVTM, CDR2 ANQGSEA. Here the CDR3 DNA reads TGCAGCGTCCAAGCGGGAGAGGCCTACGAGCAGTACTTC. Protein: CSVQAGEAYEQYF.

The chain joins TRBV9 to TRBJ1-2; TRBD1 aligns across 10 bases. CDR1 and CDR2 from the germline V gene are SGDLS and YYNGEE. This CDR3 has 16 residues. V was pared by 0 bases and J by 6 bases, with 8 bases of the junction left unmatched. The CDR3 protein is CASSVAIVGTGDGYTF. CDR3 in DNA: TGTGCCAGCAGCGTAGCGATCGTCGGGACAGGGGATGGCTACACCTTC.

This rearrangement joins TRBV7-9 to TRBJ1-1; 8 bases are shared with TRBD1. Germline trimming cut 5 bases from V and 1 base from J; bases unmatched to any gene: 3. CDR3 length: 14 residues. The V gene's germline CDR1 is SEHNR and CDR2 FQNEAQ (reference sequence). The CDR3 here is CASSQGTGNTEAFF. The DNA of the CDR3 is TGTGCCAGCAGCCAAGGGACAGGGAACACTGAAGCTTTCTTT.